The 28 T cell receptor beta chains in this list originate from one sample, sequenced in a study of CD4+ T cells in melanoma (dated 2022 in TCRdb). Library generation was performed with the immunoSEQ multiplex PCR assay. TCRdb limited this immuneACCESS table to in-frame rearrangements with V and J called. A share of clones is missing; checked studies link under half to unresolved V genes, and the rest is unexplained. The table for this sample lists fewer than 20,000 clones; about 84% of them were counted only once. The ten largest make up approximately 5.1% of the sample. Sequences were obtained from cells from a culture (not recorded whether cultured in vitro). These receptors were taken from a human donor with melanoma.

The V gene is TRBV2, the J gene TRBJ2-5; TRBD2 agrees at 14 bases. From germline, CDR1 is SNHLY and CDR2 FYNNEI. V shed 6 bases and J 5 bases; nucleotides not matched to a gene: 5. The CDR3 covers 15 residues. Written as DNA, the CDR3 is TGTGCCAGCAGGAAGGGACTAGCGGGGGTGGAGACCCAGTACTTC. Translation: CASRKGLAGVETQYF. Using reference TRBV2 and TRBJ2-5 for the parts outside the CDR3, the full variable domain is EPEVTQTPSHQVTQMGQEVILRCVPISNHLYFYWYRQILGQKVEFLVSFYNNEISEKSEIFDDQFSVERPDGSNFTLKIRSTKLEDSAMYFCASRKGLAGVETQYFGPGTRLLVL.

The V and J genes are TRBV6-6 and TRBJ1-1; unclear D gene. The germline gives CDR1 MNHNY, CDR2 SVGAGI (reference sequence). The CDR3 extends over 14 amino acids. The ends were cut back, 6 bases at V and 2 bases at J, with 13 bases in the middle. As DNA, the CDR3 is TGTGCCAGCAGAGTTGGCAGAGACAACACTGAAGCTTTCTTT. As protein: CASRVGRDNTEAFF.

The V call is TRBV6-5, the J call TRBJ1-2; D call uncertain. Between the trimmed V and J ends, which lost 4 bases and 0 bases, there was a span of 12 bases. CDR3 length equals 15 residues. Germline V CDR1 and CDR2: MNHEY, SVGAGI. The DNA of the CDR3 is TGTGCCAGCAGTTTTCCTCAGGAAGCTAACTATGGCTACACCTTC. Translated, it gives CASSFPQEANYGYTF.

This chain links TRBV2 with TRBJ2-1, with D perhaps assigned TRBD1 or TRBD2 (5 bases each). This CDR3 region has 13 residues. V gave up 8 bases and J gave up 5 bases, with 13 bases separating them. CDR1 is SNHLY, CDR2 FYNNEI, per germline. The DNA for the CDR3 is TGTGCCAGCGCCCAGGGAGTTAACAATGAGCAGTTCTTC. It is translated as CASAQGVNNEQFF.

This sequence joins TRBV5-1 and TRBJ1-4; no clear D gene. This CDR3 comprises 14 residues. CDR1 SGHRS and CDR2 YFSETQ come from the germline V gene. V was pared by 3 bases and J by 6 bases, with 12 bases between. The CDR3 DNA reads as TGCGCCAGCAGCTGGAGTTACGGTGATGAAAAACTGTTTTTT. It codes for CASSWSYGDEKLFF.

The rearrangement uses TRBV7-9 and TRBJ2-4, with 8 bases that match TRBD1. The germline gives CDR1 SEHNR, CDR2 FQNEAQ (reference sequence). The J segment lost 3 bases and the V segment lost 1 base, leaving 8 bases of the junction unmatched. The length of the CDR3 is 17 residues. CDR3 in amino acids: CASSLGGPGGDKNIQYF. The DNA for the CDR3 is TGTGCCAGCAGCTTAGGGGGGCCAGGGGGCGACAAAAACATTCAGTACTTC.

V and J are TRBV2 and TRBJ2-7; D ambiguous. In germline, CDR1 is SNHLY, CDR2 FYNNEI. The V end was cut by 5 bases, the J end by 1 base, with 6 bases between. This CDR3 is 12 amino acids long. For the CDR3, the DNA is TGTGCCAGCAGTCTCGTTTCCTACGAGCAGTACTTC. Amino acids: CASSLVSYEQYF.

In its sample, this clone was seen once. The chain has TRBV18 and TRBJ2-3; D is perhaps TRBD1 or TRBD2 (5 bases each). CDR1 is KGHSH, CDR2 LQKENI, per germline. CDR3 length: 12 residues. The V and J ends lost 2 bases and 6 bases respectively, with 6 bases between them. The DNA of the CDR3 is TGTGCCAGCTCACCAGGGACCGATACGCAGTATTTT. Its translation: CASSPGTDTQYF.

V is TRBV18 and J is TRBJ2-2; D unclear. The CDR3 spans 16 residues. Germline-derived CDR1 and CDR2 are KGHSH and LQKENI. V was shortened by 2 bases and J by 4 bases, with 14 bases between the two germline ends. The CDR3 reads CASSPNGSPRTGELFF. CDR3 DNA: TGTGCCAGCTCACCAAACGGGTCACCACGCACCGGGGAGCTGTTTTTT. The full variable domain, rest sourced from reference TRBV18 and TRBJ2-2, is NAGVMQNPRHLVRRRGQEARLRCSPMKGHSHVYWYRQLPEEGLKFMVYLQKENIIDESGMPKERFSAEFPKEGPSILRIQQVVRGDSAAYFCASSPNGSPRTGELFFGEGSRLTVL.

V is TRBV5-1 and J is TRBJ1-1, with D unresolved. The CDR3 is 14 residues long. V was cut by 3 bases and J by 4 bases, with 13 bases left in between. The V gene's germline CDR1 is SGHRS and CDR2 YFSETQ. CDR3 protein: CASSSLRAGTEAFF. The CDR3 nucleotides read TGCGCCAGCAGCTCCCTTCGGGCCGGCACTGAAGCTTTCTTT.

V is TRBV19 and J is TRBJ1-6; weak D call: TRBD1 (5 bases). The germline V gene has CDR1 LNHDA and CDR2 SQIVND (reference sequence). The CDR3 length is 16 residues. Trimming took 7 bases from V and 5 from J, leaving 18 bases between them. The CDR3 sequence: CASNKGQGWNNSPLHF. The CDR3 DNA follows: TGTGCCAGTAATAAGGGGCAGGGTTGGAATAATTCACCCCTCCACTTT.

The chain couples TRBV6-1 to TRBJ1-5, with 7 positions matching TRBD1. CDR1 is MNHNS and CDR2 is SASEGT in the germline V gene. Trimming cost V 8 bases and J 4 bases; bases outside gene matches: 8. The CDR3 consists of 14 residues. The DNA for the CDR3 is TGTGCCAGCTCTACCAGGGGGTTGAATCAGCCCCAGCATTTT. The encoded protein is CASSTRGLNQPQHF.

The rearrangement uses TRBV5-1 and TRBJ1-5; D is undetermined. The V gene's germline CDR1 is SGHRS and CDR2 YFSETQ. The CDR3 is made up of 15 amino acids. V shed 4 bases and J shed 3 bases, with 14 bases lying between them. CDR3 in DNA: TGCGCCAGCAGCCCCGGAGATGGGTCCAATCAGCCCCAGCATTTT. Translating gives CASSPGDGSNQPQHF.

V is TRBV18 and J is TRBJ2-3, with a possible D match to TRBD2 (5 bases). The CDR3 spans 16 residues. In germline, CDR1 is KGHSH, CDR2 LQKENI. Trimming left V 5 bases short and J 1 base short, with 16 bases between. The CDR3 region has the DNA TGTGCCAGCTCATACACCGGGCTAGCACGCACAGATACGCAGTATTTT. It specifies CASSYTGLARTDTQYF.

The V call is TRBV18, the J call TRBJ2-7; D is possibly TRBD1 or TRBD2 (5 bases each). This CDR3 contains 15 residues. Germline V gene sequence: CDR1 KGHSH, CDR2 LQKENI. Trimming took 2 bases from V and 0 from J, leaving 11 bases between them. CDR3 DNA: TGTGCCAGCTCACCAAGGGCAGGGACCTCCTACGAGCAGTACTTC. Translating it yields CASSPRAGTSYEQYF. Drawing the rest from reference TRBV18 and TRBJ2-7, the complete variable domain is NAGVMQNPRHLVRRRGQEARLRCSPMKGHSHVYWYRQLPEEGLKFMVYLQKENIIDESGMPKERFSAEFPKEGPSILRIQQVVRGDSAAYFCASSPRAGTSYEQYFGPGTRLTVT.

The V gene is TRBV19, the J gene TRBJ1-3; D is unclear. The V and J ends lost 7 bases and 0 bases respectively, with 13 bases between them. The CDR3 totals 15 residues. Germline V gene sequence: CDR1 LNHDA, CDR2 SQIVND (reference sequence). The CDR3 bases are TGTGCCAGTACTCCTAGCGGCTACTCTGGAAACACCATATATTTT. It yields the protein CASTPSGYSGNTIYF.

The rearrangement joins TRBV4-2 to TRBJ2-1, with D possibly TRBD2 on 7 matching bases. This CDR3 comprises 19 residues. The germline CDR1 and CDR2 sequences are LGHNA and YNFKEQ. With 0 bases removed from V and 0 bases from J, the gap between germline ends came to 18 bases. The CDR3 reads CASSQEGGASRSSYNEQFF. CDR3 bases: TGTGCCAGCAGCCAAGAGGGGGGGGCTAGCCGGAGCTCCTACAATGAGCAGTTCTTC.

This sequence joins TRBV15 and TRBJ2-1, with 10 positions matching TRBD1. J lost 4 bases, V lost 5 bases, and 5 bases had no gene match. Germline loops: CDR1 LNHNV, CDR2 YYDKDF (reference sequence). CDR3 length: 15 amino acids. In DNA, the CDR3 is TGTGCCACCAGCCCCGGGACAGGGGATTACAATGAGCAGTTCTTC. Protein: CATSPGTGDYNEQFF.

The V and J genes are TRBV2 and TRBJ1-6; tentatively, D is TRBD1 (6 bases). The CDR3 consists of 15 residues. The germline V and J ends were trimmed by 6 bases and 7 bases, with 16 bases remaining between them. CDR1 and CDR2 (germline): SNHLY, FYNNEI. The CDR3, as DNA: TGTGCCAGCAGCGCTGGACAGCTCTTGAATTCACCCCTCCACTTT. Its translation is CASSAGQLLNSPLHF.

This chain connects TRBV6-4 to TRBJ2-7, with D possibly being TRBD1 (5 bases). This CDR3 is built from 18 residues. Per the germline V gene, CDR1 is MRHNA and CDR2 is SNTAGT. Trimming removed 2 bases at V and 0 bases at J, with 20 bases between. The CDR3 nucleotides read TGTGCCAGCAGTGACCATTCCATGACAGTGAAGATCTCCTACGAGCAGTACTTC. Protein product: CASSDHSMTVKISYEQYF.

V gene TRBV2 combines with J gene TRBJ1-2, with TRBD1 identical over 8 bases. This CDR3 has 16 amino acids. Losses at the gene ends were 4 bases for V and 0 bases for J; bases not matched to a gene: 7. CDR1 is SNHLY, CDR2 FYNNEI, per germline. The CDR3 nucleotides are TGTGCCAGCAGTGCCCCGACAGGGGAAACTAACTATGGCTACACCTTC. Amino acid sequence: CASSAPTGETNYGYTF.

CDR3 region: CASGETDEAFF. CDR3 bases: TGCGCCAGCGGAGAGACGGACGAAGCTTTCTTT. The chain has TRBV5-1 and TRBJ1-1; D gene uncertain. The germline V gene has CDR1 SGHRS and CDR2 YFSETQ. V dropped 7 bases and J dropped 8 bases, with 12 bases sitting between them. The length of the CDR3 is 11 residues. The full variable domain, rest sourced from reference TRBV5-1 and TRBJ1-1, is KAGVTQTPRYLIKTRGQQVTLSCSPISGHRSVSWYQQTPGQGLQFLFEYFSETQRNKGNFPGRFSGRQFSNSRSEMNVSTLELGDSALYLCASGETDEAFFGQGTRLTVV.

The chain employs TRBV5-1 and TRBJ1-5; 7 positions match TRBD1. Germline trimming cut 0 bases from V and 5 bases from J; bases unmatched to any gene: 5. This CDR3 is built from 15 residues. CDR1 and CDR2 from the germline V gene are SGHRS and YFSETQ. CDR3 sequence: CASSLEGTDDQPQHF. The CDR3 region has the DNA TGCGCCAGCAGCTTGGAAGGGACAGATGATCAGCCCCAGCATTTT.

This rearrangement joins TRBV6-1 to TRBJ1-3; no reliable D call. V was shortened by 8 bases and J by 1 base, with 9 bases between the two germline ends. Germline V gene sequence: CDR1 MNHNS, CDR2 SASEGT. The CDR3 is 13 amino acids. The CDR3 sequence is CASVLGSGNTIYF. The CDR3, as DNA: TGTGCCAGCGTTCTGGGATCTGGAAACACCATATATTTT.

This chain connects TRBV5-5 to TRBJ2-7; D is unclear. The germline gives CDR1 SGHKS, CDR2 YYEKEE (reference sequence). This CDR3 is 12 amino acids long. Trimming left V 4 bases short and J 4 bases short, with 9 bases between. The CDR3, as DNA: TGTGCCAGCAGCAAGTCCAATTACGAGCAGTACTTC. This encodes CASSKSNYEQYF.

The genes are TRBV5-1 and TRBJ1-1; no definite D call. The V gene lost 0 bases and the J gene lost 4 bases, with 7 bases spanning the gap. The CDR3 sequence is 13 residues long. Looked up from germline, CDR1 is SGHRS and CDR2 is YFSETQ. The CDR3: CASSLGPGTEAFF. The DNA for the CDR3 is TGCGCCAGCAGCTTGGGGCCAGGCACTGAAGCTTTCTTT. Full variable domain (rest looked up from reference TRBV5-1 and TRBJ1-1): KAGVTQTPRYLIKTRGQQVTLSCSPISGHRSVSWYQQTPGQGLQFLFEYFSETQRNKGNFPGRFSGRQFSNSRSEMNVSTLELGDSALYLCASSLGPGTEAFFGQGTRLTVV.

The genes are TRBV18 and TRBJ2-5; D is possibly TRBD1 (5 bases). This CDR3 spans 14 amino acids. The V end was cut by 2 bases, the J end by 5 bases, with 12 bases between. In germline, CDR1 is KGHSH, CDR2 LQKENI. The CDR3: CASSPNQGRETQYF. The CDR3 nucleotides read TGTGCCAGCTCACCAAATCAGGGTCGGGAGACCCAGTACTTC.

The table lists this clone with a few counts. The rearrangement uses TRBV25-1 and TRBJ2-2; TRBD1 might be the D (6 bases). The germline gives CDR1 MGHDK, CDR2 SYGVNS. The CDR3 is 16 residues long. V dropped 2 bases and J dropped 4 bases, with 14 bases sitting between them. CDR3 region: CASSEDIQGTTGELFF. The CDR3 nucleotides are TGTGCCAGCAGTGAAGATATCCAGGGGACCACCGGGGAGCTGTTTTTT. The entire variable domain, with the rest obtained from reference TRBV25-1 and TRBJ2-2, is as follows: EADIYQTPRYLVIGTGKKITLECSQTMGHDKMYWYQQDPGMELHLIHYSYGVNSTEKGDLSSESTVSRIRTEHFPLTLESARPSHTSQYLCASSEDIQGTTGELFFGEGSRLTVL.